This entry lists 32 T cell receptor beta chains sequenced from one sample in a study of T cells in Graves' hyperthyroidism and ophthalmopathy. Amplified regions were TCR beta CDR3 sequences from RNA transcripts. In the first-round RT-PCR of the TCR CDR3, the HTBI primer set was used. TCRdb reprocessed the multiplex PCR reads with MiXCR, giving one entry per CDR3 protein. The top ten hold less than 4.5% of the sample, which has fewer than 700,000 distinct CDR3 sequences, 16% seen once. The sequenced sample consisted of blood. These receptor sequences come from a woman between 25 and 40 years old with Graves' hyperthyroidism.

The table lists this clonotype with many counts. The chain is built from TRBV20-1 and TRBJ2-1, with 9 nucleotides matching TRBD2. This CDR3 is 14 amino acids long. The V and J ends lost 0 bases and 12 bases, in that order; junction bases with no gene match: 9. In germline, CDR1 is DFQATT, CDR2 SNEGSKA (reference sequence). This CDR3 is CSARDPIAGVGQFF. The CDR3 region has the DNA TGCAGTGCTAGAGATCCAATAGCGGGAGTAGGGCAGTTCTTC.

Many counts were recorded for this clonotype. This chain uses TRBV6-1 with TRBJ2-1; either TRBD1 or TRBD2 may fit D (6 bases each). Germline V gene data show CDR1 as MNHNS and CDR2 as SASEGT. The V and J ends lost 6 bases and 7 bases respectively, with 16 bases between them. This CDR3 spans 14 amino acids. CDR3 nucleotide sequence: TGTGCCAGCAGAATGGGACAAGGGGGGAATGAGCAGTTCTTC. Protein product: CASRMGQGGNEQFF.

The sample holds a few counts of this clonotype. The rearrangement joins TRBV20-1 to TRBJ1-1; 8 bases align to TRBD1. Germline CDR1 reads DFQATT; CDR2 reads SNEGSKA (reference sequence). The CDR3 consists of 13 residues. The V segment lost 5 bases and the J segment 0 bases; nucleotides outside the gene matches: 2. CDR3 residues: CSAGQGMNTEAFF. The CDR3 nucleotides are TGCAGTGCTGGACAGGGAATGAACACTGAAGCTTTCTTT.

This clonotype showed up just a few times. The chain links TRBV6-1 to TRBJ2-7; possible D gene TRBD2, 6 bases. The CDR3 totals 17 residues. CDR1 is MNHNS and CDR2 is SASEGT in the germline V gene. Deletions cut 8 bases from V and 5 bases from J, with 28 bases between. CDR3 bases: TGTGCCAGCTCTACAGACCCACTCTTGGAGGGATTCCACGAGCAGTACTTC. This translates into CASSTDPLLEGFHEQYF.

This clonotype was counted at least ten times. The rearrangement links TRBV7-2 to TRBJ2-3; no clear D gene. This CDR3 is 14 amino acids long. CDR1 is SGHTA, CDR2 FQGNSA, per germline. The V gene lost 1 base and the J gene lost 2 bases, with 7 bases spanning the gap. CDR3 sequence: CASSLDPLTDTQYF. In nucleotides, the CDR3 is TGTGCCAGCAGCTTAGACCCCCTCACAGATACGCAGTATTTT. Full variable domain (rest looked up from reference TRBV7-2 and TRBJ2-3): GAGVSQSPSNKVTEKGKDVELRCDPISGHTALYWYRQSLGQGLEFLIYFQGNSAPDKSGLPSDRFSAERTGGSVSTLTIQRTQQEDSAVYLCASSLDPLTDTQYFGPGTRLTVL.

The rearrangement links TRBV5-1 to TRBJ2-1, with D perhaps TRBD1 (6 bases). V was cut by 6 bases and J by 3 bases, with 10 bases left in between. CDR1 and CDR2 (germline): SGHRS, YFSETQ. This CDR3 is 13 amino acids long. The CDR3 region has the DNA TGCGCCAGCAAAAGGGACATCTACAATGAGCAGTTCTTC. The encoded protein is CASKRDIYNEQFF.

Concerning this clonotype: A much larger clone differs from this one at a single base, so this may be a read error. The rearrangement uses TRBV10-2 and TRBJ1-5; D remains ambiguous. V dropped 4 bases and J dropped 4 bases, with 5 bases sitting between them. This CDR3 has 12 residues. Germline V gene lookup returns CDR1 WSHSY and CDR2 SAAADI. The CDR3, as DNA: TGCGCCAGCAGTGCAGTGAATCAGCCCCAGCATTTT. Translation gives CASSAVNQPQHF.

Details on this clonotype: A much larger clone differs from this one at a single base, so this may be a read error. The rearrangement uses TRBV7-8 and TRBJ2-3, with D perhaps TRBD2 (5 bases). Deletions cut 0 bases from V and 8 bases from J, with 12 bases between. The CDR3 is made up of 14 amino acids. Germline CDR1 and CDR2: SGHVS and FQNEAQ. The CDR3 loop reads CASSLAARAGTQYF. The CDR3 nucleotides read TGTGCCAGCAGCTTAGCGGCGCGGGCAGGTACGCAGTATTTT.

The J gene is TRBJ2-5, the V gene TRBV6-5; 8 nucleotides align to TRBD2. The germline V gene has CDR1 MNHEY and CDR2 SVGAGI. The CDR3 is 14 residues long. Losses at the gene ends were 4 bases for V and 2 bases for J; bases not matched to a gene: 3. The CDR3 bases are TGTGCCAGCAGTTTTATAGCGGGACAAGAGACCCAGTACTTC. It codes for CASSFIAGQETQYF.

V is TRBV5-1 and J is TRBJ2-5; a possible D gene is TRBD1 (6 bases). Germline V gene sequence: CDR1 SGHRS, CDR2 YFSETQ. Trimming shortened V by 0 bases and J by 5 bases, and 14 bases separated the two germline ends. The CDR3 has 15 amino acids. DNA for the CDR3: TGCGCCAGCAGCTTGGGTAACAGGGAATTGGAGACCCAGTACTTC. Its protein is CASSLGNRELETQYF.

In this sample, this clonotype turned up many times. This sequence joins TRBV6-1 and TRBJ2-1; D is possibly TRBD1 (6 bases). The CDR3 is made up of 15 amino acids. The V gene lost 6 bases and the J gene lost 2 bases, with 14 bases spanning the gap. The germline CDR1 and CDR2 sequences are MNHNS and SASEGT. As DNA, the CDR3 is TGTGCCAGCAGACCCTGGCAGGGGACCTACAATGAGCAGTTCTTC. It is translated as CASRPWQGTYNEQFF.

This clonotype was counted ten times or more. This chain connects TRBV20-1 to TRBJ2-3; 12 positions agree with TRBD2. The germline V gene has CDR1 DFQATT and CDR2 SNEGSKA (reference sequence). The CDR3 runs to 17 residues. The V segment lost 4 bases and the J segment 4 bases; nucleotides outside the gene matches: 12. DNA for the CDR3: TGCAGTGCTATGACCAGAGGACTAGCGGGATCCGCAGATACGCAGTATTTT. It codes for CSAMTRGLAGSADTQYF.

The chain is built from TRBV28 and TRBJ1-6, with D perhaps matching TRBD1 (6 bases). The CDR3 runs to 17 residues. Germline V gene lookup returns CDR1 MDHEN and CDR2 SYDVKM. Trimming removed 6 bases at V and 0 bases at J, with 15 bases between. CDR3 in amino acids: CASSVEGGLSYNSPLHF. The DNA of the CDR3 is TGTGCCAGCAGCGTAGAAGGGGGGCTCTCCTATAATTCACCCCTCCACTTT.

This clonotype was seen ten or more times. The chain carries TRBV20-1 and TRBJ2-1; possible D gene TRBD2, 6 bases. Germline CDR1 and CDR2: DFQATT and SNEGSKA (reference sequence). CDR3 length: 14 residues. V was cut by 6 bases and J by 4 bases, with 16 bases left in between. CDR3 sequence: CSAAVLAEYNEQFF. The CDR3 DNA is TGCAGTGCCGCCGTATTAGCGGAGTACAATGAGCAGTTCTTC.

Many counts were recorded for this clonotype. CDR3 sequence: CASSEAGQGARDTQYF. The CDR3 DNA reads as TGTGCCAGCAGTGAAGCGGGTCAGGGGGCGAGAGATACGCAGTATTTT. The chain combines TRBV2 with TRBJ2-3; TRBD1 agrees at 8 bases. Trimming cost V 0 bases and J 5 bases; bases outside gene matches: 7. Germline CDR1 reads SNHLY; CDR2 reads FYNNEI. This CDR3 has 16 residues.

The J gene is TRBJ1-5, the V gene TRBV15; D is perhaps TRBD1 (6 bases). CDR1 is LNHNV and CDR2 is YYDKDF in the germline V gene (reference sequence). This CDR3 comprises 14 residues. V was shortened by 5 bases and J by 1 base, with 9 bases between the two germline ends. CDR3 protein: CATSVDRSNQPQHF. The CDR3 DNA is TGTGCCACCAGCGTAGACAGGAGCAATCAGCCCCAGCATTTT.

This clonotype came up many times. The genes are TRBV20-1 and TRBJ2-5; D assignment may be TRBD1 or TRBD2 (5 bases each). The CDR3 length is 11 residues. Germline V CDR1 and CDR2: DFQATT, SNEGSKA (reference sequence). V lost 5 bases and J 7 bases, leaving 11 bases between the germline ends. The CDR3 protein is CSAPRGGTQYF. The CDR3 DNA is TGCAGTGCTCCCCGTGGGGGGACCCAGTACTTC.

This clonotype has at least ten counts. The chain is built from TRBV24-1 and TRBJ2-3; 9 nucleotides align to TRBD2. Germline lookup yields CDR1 KGHDR and CDR2 SFDVKD. After removal of 4 bases from V and 4 bases from J, the junction contained 8 bases not matched to a gene. This CDR3 has 16 amino acids. Here the CDR3 reads CATSDPLAGVSDTQYF. The CDR3 DNA reads TGTGCCACCAGTGACCCCTTAGCGGGAGTTTCAGATACGCAGTATTTT.

This clonotype was observed at least ten times. The chain has TRBV30 and TRBJ1-5; 8 bases map to TRBD1. CDR1 GTSNPN and CDR2 SVGIG come from the germline V gene (reference sequence). This CDR3 has 15 amino acids. V lost 4 bases, J lost 3 bases, and 8 bases stayed unmatched. For the CDR3, the DNA is TGTGCCTGGAAAGAGGGGGACAGGATCAATCAGCCCCAGCATTTT. Translation gives CAWKEGDRINQPQHF.

This clonotype was seen more than once but under ten times. J is TRBJ2-7 and V is TRBV5-6; 7 bases map to TRBD2. CDR1 and CDR2 from the germline V gene are SGHDT and YYEEEE. The CDR3 spans 12 residues. The J segment lost 9 bases and the V segment lost 3 bases, leaving 6 bases of the junction unmatched. For the CDR3, the DNA is TGTGCCAGCAGCTCGGGGGGAGTAACGCAGTACTTC. Its translation: CASSSGGVTQYF.

This clonotype has at least ten counts. The chain recombines TRBV12-3 or TRBV12-4 with TRBJ1-5, with 7 bases matching TRBD1. This CDR3 contains 19 residues. V trimming: 5 bases; J trimming: 0 bases; junction bases outside the gene matches: 16. The DNA for the CDR3 is TGTGCCAGCAGTAAAAGGGGGCAGGGGGGACCGTATAGCAATCAGCCCCAGCATTTT. Translating gives CASSKRGQGGPYSNQPQHF.

This clonotype was found many times. The chain uses TRBV15 and TRBJ1-4; no reliable D call. Germline loops: CDR1 LNHNV, CDR2 YYDKDF (reference sequence). The V end lost 4 bases, the J end lost 4 bases, and 10 bases lay between the germline ends. The CDR3 extends over 14 amino acids. Here the CDR3 DNA reads TGTGCCACCAGCAAGGCCGGCGGTAATGAAAAACTGTTTTTT. As protein: CATSKAGGNEKLFF.

This clonotype was seen repeatedly, ten times or more. The V call is TRBV12-3 or TRBV12-4, the J call TRBJ2-7; D uncertain. The V end lost 3 bases, the J end lost 2 bases, and 8 bases lay between the germline ends. The CDR3 spans 13 residues. CDR3 region: CASSLHTTYEQYF. For the CDR3, the DNA is TGTGCCAGCAGTTTGCACACCACCTACGAGCAGTACTTC.

V usage is TRBV5-1 and J usage is TRBJ2-6; D might be TRBD2 (7 bases). The germline V gene has CDR1 SGHRS and CDR2 YFSETQ. The CDR3 loop spans 19 amino acids. Trimming removed 2 bases from V and 1 base from J, with 19 bases in between. The CDR3 protein is CASSFSPPGGGSGANVLTF. The CDR3 coding sequence is TGCGCCAGCAGCTTCTCCCCTCCGGGGGGCGGGTCTGGGGCCAACGTCCTGACTTTC.

V and J are TRBV28 and TRBJ1-3; no definite D call. The germline V and J ends were trimmed by 2 bases and 0 bases, with 5 bases remaining between them. The CDR3 length is 14 residues. Germline CDR1 MDHEN, CDR2 SYDVKM. CDR3 residues: CASSLGYSGNTIYF. CDR3 DNA sequence: TGTGCCAGCAGTTTAGGATACTCTGGAAACACCATATATTTT.

This clonotype was observed a handful of times. This chain joins TRBV28 and TRBJ2-2; 8 bases line up with TRBD1. V lost 3 bases to trimming and J lost 7 bases; unmatched junction nucleotides: 4. The CDR3 consists of 14 residues. The V gene's germline CDR1 is MDHEN and CDR2 SYDVKM. This CDR3 is CASSLGDRFGELFF. CDR3 DNA: TGTGCCAGCAGTTTGGGGGACAGGTTCGGGGAGCTGTTTTTT. Together with reference TRBV28 and TRBJ2-2, the CDR3 gives the full variable domain: DVKVTQSSRYLVKRTGEKVFLECVQDMDHENMFWYRQDPGLGLRLIYFSYDVKMKEKGDIPEGYSVSREKKERFSLILESASTNQTSMYLCASSLGDRFGELFFGEGSRLTVL.

This chain uses TRBV13 with TRBJ2-7; possibly TRBD2 for D (6 bases). Germline CDR1 reads PRHDT; CDR2 reads FYEKMQ (reference sequence). Trimming removed 3 bases from V and 2 bases from J, with 11 bases in between. The CDR3 has 14 residues. The chain's CDR3 is CASSLEGGAYEQYF. For the CDR3, the DNA is TGTGCCAGCAGCTTGGAGGGAGGCGCCTACGAGCAGTACTTC.

This clonotype was counted a few times. The chain carries TRBV27 and TRBJ1-5; D gene uncertain. Trimming shortened V by 4 bases and J by 2 bases, and 15 bases separated the two germline ends. The CDR3 is 16 residues long. Germline-derived CDR1 and CDR2 are MNHEY and SMNVEV (reference sequence). The CDR3 sequence is CASSWIGRGGNQPQHF. DNA of the CDR3: TGTGCCAGCAGTTGGATCGGCAGAGGCGGCAATCAGCCCCAGCATTTT.

This clonotype was seen repeatedly, ten times or more. The chain uses TRBV28 and TRBJ1-1, with D possibly being TRBD1 (5 bases). Germline loops: CDR1 MDHEN, CDR2 SYDVKM. V was trimmed by 7 bases and J by 4 bases, leaving 10 bases between them. The CDR3 spans 12 residues. The CDR3 region has the DNA TGTGCCAGCACCTGGGGGTTCACTGAAGCTTTCTTT. It specifies CASTWGFTEAFF.

The J gene is TRBJ1-5, the V gene TRBV15, with D tentatively TRBD1 (6 bases). Between the trimmed V and J ends, which lost 4 bases and 6 bases, there was a span of 13 bases. CDR1 LNHNV and CDR2 YYDKDF come from the germline V gene (reference sequence). The length of the CDR3 is 14 residues. The chain's CDR3 is CATSTGRGSQPQHF. DNA for the CDR3: TGTGCCACCAGCACCGGTAGGGGGAGTCAGCCCCAGCATTTT.

The table lists this clonotype with many counts. The J gene is TRBJ2-1, the V gene TRBV27; 7 bases match TRBD1. The CDR3 extends over 14 amino acids. V dropped 5 bases and J dropped 4; count of bases not matched to a gene: 5. Germline loops: CDR1 MNHEY, CDR2 SMNVEV (reference sequence). CDR3 in DNA: TGTGCCAGCAGTCCGGGACAGATGTACAATGAGCAGTTCTTC. The encoded protein is CASSPGQMYNEQFF.

This clonotype has just a few counts. The chain couples TRBV28 to TRBJ2-2, with 12 bases matching TRBD1. J gave up 6 bases and V 6 bases, and 5 bases lay outside the gene matches. This CDR3 has 15 amino acids. In germline, CDR1 is MDHEN, CDR2 SYDVKM. The CDR3 DNA reads as TGTGCCAGCAGCACCGGGACAGGGGGCTCCGGGGAGCTGTTTTTT. Its translation: CASSTGTGGSGELFF.